This T cell receptor beta chain stems from a study of OX40 agonist ivuxolimab in advanced cancers. TCRdb's table, derived via immunoSEQ multiplex PCR, lists solely in-frame clones and lacks some. The data hold just over 50,000 clones, with around 82% observed a single time. This CDR3 comprises 15 residues. Germline loops: CDR1 MNHEY, CDR2 SMNVEV (reference sequence). Trimming removed 3 bases at V and 7 bases at J, with 13 bases between. This material consisted of CD4+ or CD8+ T cells sorted from blood, taken in a trial of the OX40 agonist ivuxolimab. The sequence came from an adult with an advanced solid tumor such as melanoma, head and neck, liver or kidney cancer. The chain links TRBV27 to TRBJ1-6; D is unresolved. CDR3 sequence (DNA): TGTGCCAGCAGTTTCCCCCCCGGGAGGAATTCACCCCTCCACTTT. Protein sequence: CASSFPPGRNSPLHF.